This TCR beta chain was obtained from a study of graft-versus-host responses after intestinal transplantation. Points from the study as a whole: GvH clones were identified in recipient marrow, with some first appearing in ileum or blood.

Data came from immunoSEQ multiplex PCR; TCRdb stores just in-frame clones and leaves some out. The table includes about 18,000 clones, around 90% detected once. With V trimmed by 5 bases and J by 8 bases, 4 bases remained unmatched. CDR3 length: 14 residues. The V gene's germline CDR1 is MNHNS and CDR2 SASEGT. Remarks on this clone: The antigen is not known.

This TCR came from a human patient who received an intestinal transplant, so some T cells may come from the graft donor. This chain connects TRBV6-1 to TRBJ2-1; TRBD2 agrees at 12 bases. This material consisted of PBMCs, taken 357 days after transplant. Here the CDR3 reads CASSPGLAGYEQFF. The CDR3 DNA reads TGTGCCAGCAGTCCCGGACTAGCGGGGTATGAGCAGTTCTTC.